These 2 T cell receptor beta chains were all obtained from the same sample, sequenced in a study of blood T cell repertoires in COVID-19. Assay: immunoSEQ multiplex PCR; the TCRdb copy retains only in-frame clones and omits some. The sample includes some 150,000 clones, 75% to 90% of them seen just once. The sample comprised peripheral blood. The source of these receptors is a woman in her sixties with active COVID-19.

The rearrangement uses TRBV27 and TRBJ2-1; 9 positions match TRBD2. CDR1 is MNHEY, CDR2 SMNVEV, per germline (reference sequence). The CDR3 runs to 19 residues. The trim removed 3 bases at V and 7 bases at J, leaving 19 bases unmatched. The DNA for the CDR3 is TGTGCCAGCAGTTTTTACTTCCCGGGACTAGCAGTATACCAAAATGAGCAGTTCTTC. This encodes CASSFYFPGLAVYQNEQFF.

The rearrangement links TRBV24-1 to TRBJ2-2; 10 bases are a match to TRBD1. V trimming: 7 bases; J trimming: 4 bases; junction bases outside the gene matches: 8. The CDR3 is made up of 16 amino acids. Germline assignment: CDR1 KGHDR and CDR2 SFDVKD. The CDR3 is CATSQPGQGTTGELFF. The CDR3 DNA is TGTGCCACCAGCCAACCGGGACAGGGGACCACCGGGGAGCTGTTTTTT.